This paragraph reports one T cell receptor (beta chain). These data belong to a study of blood T cell repertoires in COVID-19. Unmatched junction bases numbered 11, after V lost 4 bases and J lost 0 bases. This CDR3 region has 18 residues. The germline gives CDR1 SGHNT, CDR2 YYREEE (reference sequence). Measured with immunoSEQ multiplex PCR; TCRdb has only the in-frame clones, and not every one. The table lists 50,000 or so clones, roughly 84% of them singletons. The rearrangement uses TRBV5-4 and TRBJ2-3; TRBD1 matches at 10 bases. Sequencing was carried out using peripheral blood. The sequence was collected from a man aged 45 to 65 with acute or convalescent COVID-19. CDR3: CASSDRDRGIISTDTQYF. In nucleotides, the CDR3 is TGTGCCAGCAGCGACCGGGACAGGGGCATAATCAGCACAGATACGCAGTATTTT.